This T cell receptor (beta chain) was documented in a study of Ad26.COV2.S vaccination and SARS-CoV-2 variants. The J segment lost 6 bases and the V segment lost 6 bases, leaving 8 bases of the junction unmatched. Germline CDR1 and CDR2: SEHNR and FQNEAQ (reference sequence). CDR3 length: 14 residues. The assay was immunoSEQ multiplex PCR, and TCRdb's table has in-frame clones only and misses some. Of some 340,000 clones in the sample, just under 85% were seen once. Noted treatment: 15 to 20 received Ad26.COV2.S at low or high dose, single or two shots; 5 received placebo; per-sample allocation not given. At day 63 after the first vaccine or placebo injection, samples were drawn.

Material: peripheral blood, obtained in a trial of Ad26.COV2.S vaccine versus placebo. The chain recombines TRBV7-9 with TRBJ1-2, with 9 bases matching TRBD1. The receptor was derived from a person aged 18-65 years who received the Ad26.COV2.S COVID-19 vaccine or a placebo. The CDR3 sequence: CASSPGQGWDGYTF. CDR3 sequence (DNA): TGTGCCAGCAGTCCTGGACAGGGGTGGGATGGCTACACCTTC.